The 4 T cell receptor beta chains listed next were all sequenced from one sample in a study of human thymus T cells. Only in-frame clones appear in the TCRdb table, and some are missing; sequencing was by immunoSEQ multiplex PCR. Of tens of thousands of clones listed, approximately 95% are singletons. The material sequenced was blood. The receptor source for this set is a boy younger than two with a congenital heart defect but otherwise immunologically healthy.

V is TRBV20-1 and J is TRBJ2-4; D gene uncertain. The CDR3 totals 11 residues. Trimming left V 7 bases short and J 4 bases short, with 8 bases between. The germline CDR1 and CDR2 sequences are DFQATT and SNEGSKA (reference sequence). CDR3 protein: CSGLGKNIQYF. CDR3 sequence (DNA): TGCAGTGGTCTAGGAAAAAACATTCAGTACTTC.

V usage is TRBV13 and J usage is TRBJ1-1, with D possibly being TRBD1 (6 bases). The V and J ends lost 2 bases and 10 bases respectively, with 14 bases between them. Germline V CDR1 and CDR2: PRHDT, FYEKMQ (reference sequence). The CDR3 extends over 13 amino acids. Here the CDR3 reads CASSLPLRGRAFF. CDR3 nucleotides: TGTGCCAGCAGCTTACCCCTCAGGGGAAGAGCTTTCTTT.

The gene calls are TRBV7-2 and TRBJ2-7; D ambiguous. The germline V gene encodes CDR1 SGHTA and CDR2 FQGNSA. This CDR3 is built from 14 residues. V lost 1 base and J lost 5, with 12 bases in between. The CDR3 region has the DNA TGTGCCAGCAGCTTAGACCCAGGTATCGACGAGCAGTACTTC. As protein: CASSLDPGIDEQYF.

The V call is TRBV4-1, the J call TRBJ2-1; tentative D call: TRBD2 (7 bases). The CDR3 spans 17 residues. Germline CDR1 and CDR2: MGHRA and YSYEKL. V lost 4 bases, J lost 7 bases, and 23 bases lay in between. The DNA for the CDR3 is TGCGCCAGCAGCCCCAGCGTAGTAGGACTAGGGGGGAATGAGCAGTTCTTC. The encoded protein is CASSPSVVGLGGNEQFF.